This entry lists 5 T cell receptor beta chains sequenced from one sample in a study of cytomegalovirus exposure and HLA in healthy donors. Primers for the PCR totalled 60 Vbeta and 13 Jbeta. TCRdb's copy holds only in-frame clones and misses some; the assay was immunoSEQ multiplex PCR. Of 140,000 or so clones listed, roughly 80% are singletons. Sequencing was performed on PBMCs. The receptors were sampled from a female donor in good health and CMV-seronegative.

In DNA form, the CDR3 reads TGTGCCAGCAGCTTAGGGGGCCTGGACTACAATGAGCAGTTCTTC. It codes for CASSLGGLDYNEQFF. This chain links TRBV11-3 with TRBJ2-1, with D perhaps TRBD1 (5 bases). V gave up 1 base and J gave up 3 bases, with 10 bases separating them. The CDR3 covers 15 residues. Per germline, CDR1 SGHNT and CDR2 YENEEA.

The chain has TRBV27 and TRBJ1-2; TRBD1 agrees at 7 bases. CDR1 is MNHEY, CDR2 SMNVEV, per germline (reference sequence). This CDR3 has 15 residues. V lost 0 bases, J lost 5 bases, and 6 bases stayed unmatched. The CDR3 here is CASSLSTGIRYGYTF. The CDR3 nucleotides are TGTGCCAGCAGTTTATCGACAGGGATTCGGTATGGCTACACCTTC.

V usage is TRBV29-1 and J usage is TRBJ2-7; 10 nucleotides align to TRBD1. The trim removed 4 bases at V and 1 base at J, leaving 4 bases unmatched. The CDR3 loop spans 14 amino acids. Germline CDR1 is SQVTM and CDR2 is ANQGSEA. CDR3 amino acids: CSVVTGQGSYEQYF. The CDR3 nucleotides read TGCAGCGTTGTGACGGGACAGGGGTCCTACGAGCAGTACTTC.

The chain links TRBV6-6 to TRBJ1-2, with D unresolved. Germline V gene sequence: CDR1 MNHNY, CDR2 SVGAGI (reference sequence). The V gene lost 0 bases and the J gene lost 6 bases, with 11 bases spanning the gap. This CDR3 has 14 amino acids. This CDR3 is CASSYSSPGNGYTF. The CDR3 region has the DNA TGTGCCAGCAGTTACTCGAGTCCGGGAAATGGCTACACCTTC.

The chain recombines TRBV6-1 with TRBJ2-7, with TRBD2 as a possible D gene (5 bases). The CDR3 is 13 amino acids. Germline loops: CDR1 MNHNS, CDR2 SASEGT. Trimming removed 1 base from V and 2 bases from J, with 6 bases in between. The chain's CDR3 is CASSEERPYEQYF. CDR3 bases: TGTGCCAGCAGTGAAGAGCGGCCCTACGAGCAGTACTTC.